This T cell receptor (beta chain) was retrieved from a study of blood T cells in healthy people across ages. Study-wide points: Older individuals had lower TCR beta diversity per million T cells (the decline was roughly linear).

Per germline, CDR1 MNHEY and CDR2 SVGAGI. This CDR3 is 16 amino acids long. Losses at the gene ends were 2 bases for V and 9 bases for J; bases not matched to a gene: 10. A remark on this clonotype: The antigen is undetermined.

A second PCR, run for roughly 7 to 12 cycles, used a sample-barcoded 5' primer plus a J-beta primer mix. TCRdb re-analysed the 5' RACE reads in MiXCR, keeping a single row per CDR3 protein. This sample has approximately 810,000 distinct CDR3 sequences, with about 30% found just once. This receptor was identified in a woman at least 80 years old in good health. The chain carries TRBV6-5 and TRBJ2-1; 10 positions agree with TRBD2. Specimen: blood. CDR3 amino acids: CASSYQSGGARSEQFF. The CDR3 region has the DNA TGTGCCAGCAGTTACCAGAGCGGGGGGGCCCGGAGTGAGCAGTTCTTC.